The T cell receptor (beta chain) described here comes from a study of immune reconstitution after stem cell transplant in scleroderma. TCRdb fed the RT-PCR reads into MiXCR, producing one record per CDR3 protein. The table records more than 2,500 distinct CDR3 sequences, 3.6% of them present only once. The CDR3 runs to 14 residues. Germline V gene lookup returns CDR1 SQVTM and CDR2 ANQGSEA. The germline V and J ends were trimmed by 8 bases and 0 bases, with 16 bases remaining between them. This clonotype is labeled as medium-sized. This material was obtained before or after autologous hematopoietic stem cell transplantation (not recorded which). This rearrangement joins TRBV29-1 to TRBJ1-1, with no clear D. The TCR originated in a human donor with systemic sclerosis. The CDR3 reads CSTARVNMNTEAFF. CDR3 nucleotide sequence: TGCAGCACAGCTAGGGTAAACATGAACACTGAAGCTTTCTTT. Combining the CDR3 with reference TRBV29-1 and TRBJ1-1 gives the whole variable domain SAVISQKPSRDICQRGTSLTIQCQVDSQVTMMFWYRQQPGQSLTLIATANQGSEATYESGFVIDKFPISRPNLTFSTLTVSNMSPEDSSIYLCSTARVNMNTEAFFGQGTRLTVV.